The 24 T cell receptor beta chains reported below all come from one sample, sequenced in a study of blood T cells in healthy people across ages. A second PCR, run for about 7 to 11 cycles, used a sample-barcoded 5' primer plus a J-beta primer mix. Each CDR3 protein is one row after TCRdb ran MiXCR on the 5' RACE reads. This repertoire shows around 800,000 distinct CDR3 sequences, roughly 24% found once; its top ten account for about 3%. This sample also belongs to another study, concerning T cells of mothers and their children.

Source material: blood. The origin of the receptors is a boy between 5 and 17 years old in good health.

This clonotype was seen more than once but under ten times. This chain uses TRBV5-1 with TRBJ1-2; a possible D gene is TRBD1 (6 bases). The CDR3 is 15 amino acids. Trimming cost V 0 bases and J 8 bases, with 17 bases left between them. Germline V lookup: CDR1 SGHRS, CDR2 YFSETQ. The CDR3 nucleotides are TGCGCCAGCAGCTTGGATTCCGGGGGCGCAGCCGGCTACACCTTC. This sequence encodes CASSLDSGGAAGYTF.

This clonotype was counted only a few times. CDR3 sequence reads: CASSLGQTDEKLFF. For the CDR3, the DNA is TGCGCCAGCAGCTTGGGACAGACCGATGAAAAACTGTTTTTT. The chain recombines TRBV5-1 with TRBJ1-4; D is possibly TRBD1 (5 bases). The ends were cut back, 0 bases at V and 6 bases at J, with 9 bases in the middle. This CDR3 has 14 residues. Germline lookup yields CDR1 SGHRS and CDR2 YFSETQ.

This clonotype was seen more than once but under ten times. The chain links TRBV9 to TRBJ2-5; D is uncertain. Per the germline V gene, CDR1 is SGDLS and CDR2 is YYNGEE. The CDR3 length is 13 residues. V was shortened by 0 bases and J by 5 bases, with 8 bases between the two germline ends. This chain's CDR3 is CASSVVAGETQYF. The CDR3 DNA reads as TGTGCCAGCAGCGTAGTAGCAGGCGAGACCCAGTACTTC.

The gene calls are TRBV29-1 and TRBJ1-1, with D uncertain. CDR3 length: 11 amino acids. Looked up from germline, CDR1 is SQVTM and CDR2 is ANQGSEA. V dropped 6 bases and J dropped 4 bases, with 9 bases sitting between them. The CDR3 reads CSVWGGTEAFF. CDR3 sequence (DNA): TGCAGCGTATGGGGTGGCACTGAAGCTTTCTTT. The complete variable domain, with remaining parts taken from reference TRBV29-1 and TRBJ1-1, reads SAVISQKPSRDICQRGTSLTIQCQVDSQVTMMFWYRQQPGQSLTLIATANQGSEATYESGFVIDKFPISRPNLTFSTLTVSNMSPEDSSIYLCSVWGGTEAFFGQGTRLTVV.

This clonotype was recorded a few times. The chain recombines TRBV5-1 with TRBJ2-3, with TRBD2 matching over 11 bases. V was pared by 4 bases and J by 4 bases, with 8 bases of the junction left unmatched. This CDR3 region has 16 residues. Germline CDR1 SGHRS, CDR2 YFSETQ. CDR3 residues: CASSLLLAGDPDTQYF. CDR3 bases: TGCGCCAGCAGCCTCCTACTAGCGGGAGATCCAGATACGCAGTATTTT.

This clonotype was picked up a small number of times. This chain joins TRBV4-1 and TRBJ1-3; D remains ambiguous. Trimming removed 0 bases at V and 0 bases at J, with 6 bases between. Germline CDR1 reads MGHRA; CDR2 reads YSYEKL. The CDR3 consists of 15 residues. CDR3: CASSQDPVSGNTIYF. CDR3 bases: TGCGCCAGCAGCCAAGATCCAGTCTCTGGAAACACCATATATTTT.

This clonotype was counted many times. This sequence joins TRBV12-3 or TRBV12-4 and TRBJ2-5, with 9 bases aligning to TRBD2. V lost 4 bases, J lost 5 bases, and 5 bases stayed unmatched. The CDR3 is made up of 14 amino acids. CDR3 in DNA: TGTGCCAGCAGTTGGACTAGCGAGGGGGAGACCCAGTACTTC. Translating gives CASSWTSEGETQYF.

Details on this clonotype: Compared with germline, one end of the junction differs, possibly owing to a read error. The chain carries TRBV5-1 and TRBJ1-4; 7 nucleotides line up with TRBD1. The CDR3 spans 14 residues. The germline V gene has CDR1 SGHRS and CDR2 YFSETQ. The CDR3 reads CASGPTGSNETLFF. DNA of the CDR3: TGCGCCAGCGGCCCGACAGGGTCAAATGAAACACTGTTTTTT.

The rearrangement uses TRBV5-1 and TRBJ2-3; 7 bases are a match to TRBD2. CDR3 length: 15 residues. Trimming removed 3 bases from V and 2 bases from J; junction bases left unmatched: 6. CDR1 is SGHRS and CDR2 is YFSETQ in the germline V gene. The CDR3 loop reads CASSSREGITDTQYF. In DNA, the CDR3 is TGCGCCAGCAGCTCAAGGGAGGGGATCACAGATACGCAGTATTTT. The whole variable domain, remainder taken from reference TRBV5-1 and TRBJ2-3, is KAGVTQTPRYLIKTRGQQVTLSCSPISGHRSVSWYQQTPGQGLQFLFEYFSETQRNKGNFPGRFSGRQFSNSRSEMNVSTLELGDSALYLCASSSREGITDTQYFGPGTRLTVL.

This clonotype was recorded a few times. V is TRBV14 and J is TRBJ2-2; D is undetermined. V was shortened by 1 base and J by 4 bases, with 19 bases between the two germline ends. Germline CDR1 SGHDN, CDR2 FVKESK. CDR3 length equals 18 residues. CDR3 amino acids: CASSQVTGTTSSTGELFF. CDR3 sequence (DNA): TGTGCCAGCAGCCAAGTTACCGGAACGACGAGTTCCACCGGGGAGCTGTTTTTT.

V and J are TRBV29-1 and TRBJ1-2, with 7 nucleotides matching TRBD1. The V gene's germline CDR1 is SQVTM and CDR2 ANQGSEA. The CDR3 has 13 residues. V shed 7 bases and J 5 bases; nucleotides not matched to a gene: 10. The DNA for the CDR3 is TGCAGCGCCGACGGAGGGGGCTTTTATGGCTACACCTTC. Its protein product is CSADGGGFYGYTF.

The genes are TRBV20-1 and TRBJ2-5, with D possibly matching TRBD2 (5 bases). Gene TRBJ2-7 matches the end of the DNA better, so the J call may be wrong. The germline gives CDR1 DFQATT, CDR2 SNEGSKA (reference sequence). The CDR3 totals 14 residues. In nucleotides, the CDR3 is TGCAGTGCTAGACCCGGGATAGGAGGCTACGAGCAGTACTTC. As protein: CSARPGIGGYEQYF.

The rearrangement uses TRBV5-1 and TRBJ2-5; D is perhaps TRBD1 or TRBD2 (6 bases each). The J call may be in error: the DNA end matches TRBJ2-7 better. Germline CDR1 SGHRS, CDR2 YFSETQ. The length of the CDR3 is 15 residues. CDR3 in amino acids: CASSLGGASLYEQYF. The CDR3 DNA follows: TGCGCCAGCAGCTTGGGGGGGGCGTCTCTCTACGAGCAGTACTTC.

A few counts support this clonotype. The chain has TRBV12-3 or TRBV12-4 and TRBJ1-6, with 8 bases that match TRBD1. Germline trimming cut 5 bases from V and 9 bases from J; bases unmatched to any gene: 9. The CDR3 totals 15 residues. The DNA of the CDR3 is TGTGCCAGCAGTGCACGACAGGGGTCTGTTTCACCCCTCCACTTT. Its protein product is CASSARQGSVSPLHF.

The chain recombines TRBV4-2 with TRBJ2-5, with TRBD2 identical over 8 bases. The CDR3 runs to 18 residues. CDR1 LGHNA and CDR2 YNFKEQ come from the germline V gene. V lost 0 bases to trimming and J lost 3 bases; unmatched junction nucleotides: 12. The DNA for the CDR3 is TGTGCCAGCAGCCAAGAGCTAAACAGTCGGGGGGGCAAAGAGACCCAGTACTTC. Encoded protein: CASSQELNSRGGKETQYF.

This rearrangement joins TRBV28 to TRBJ1-1; possibly TRBD1 for D (5 bases). CDR1 is MDHEN and CDR2 is SYDVKM in the germline V gene. The CDR3 consists of 13 residues. The V gene lost 7 bases and the J gene lost 1 base, with 10 bases spanning the gap. The CDR3 sequence is CASTGDPNTEAFF. In nucleotides, the CDR3 is TGTGCCAGCACCGGGGACCCGAACACTGAAGCTTTCTTT.

In its sample, this clonotype was seen a few times. V and J are TRBV7-2 and TRBJ2-5; 11 bases map to TRBD2. The CDR3 loop spans 15 amino acids. Germline CDR1 and CDR2: SGHTA and FQGNSA. With 5 bases clipped from V and 5 bases from J, the junction kept 7 bases outside the gene matches. Written as DNA, the CDR3 is TGTGCCAGCAGCGTATTAGCGGGGGGGCTTGAGACCCAGTACTTC. Residues: CASSVLAGGLETQYF.

This clonotype was seen ten or more times. This sequence joins TRBV4-1 and TRBJ1-4; TRBD1 might be the D (6 bases). Germline V gene lookup returns CDR1 MGHRA and CDR2 YSYEKL. The CDR3 loop spans 15 amino acids. V lost 4 bases to trimming and J lost 2 bases, with 11 bases between them. DNA for the CDR3: TGCGCCAGCAGCCTCCCGGGGGCGACTAATGAAAAACTGTTTTTT. Its translation is CASSLPGATNEKLFF.

This CDR3 is CSTGRATGTEAFF. The CDR3, as DNA: TGCAGCACGGGGAGGGCAACGGGGACTGAAGCTTTCTTT. The chain is built from TRBV29-1 and TRBJ1-1; D call uncertain. V was pared by 8 bases and J by 5 bases, with 18 bases between. The CDR3 consists of 13 residues. Germline assignment: CDR1 SQVTM and CDR2 ANQGSEA.

The rearrangement links TRBV12-3 or TRBV12-4 to TRBJ1-1; the D gene is possibly TRBD1 (6 bases). The CDR3 is 16 residues long. The V gene lost 5 bases and the J gene lost 1 base, with 17 bases spanning the gap. For the CDR3, the DNA is TGTGCCAGCAGTAAACGGAACAGGGTTGAGAACACTGAAGCTTTCTTT. It is translated as CASSKRNRVENTEAFF.

The V gene is TRBV3-1, the J gene TRBJ2-2; 11 bases line up with TRBD2. CDR1 is LGHDT and CDR2 is YNNKEL in the germline V gene (reference sequence). The trim removed 1 base at V and 1 base at J, leaving 5 bases unmatched. There are 18 residues in the CDR3. CDR3 protein: CASSQVVGLAGNTGELFF. Written as DNA, the CDR3 is TGTGCCAGCAGCCAAGTTGTAGGACTAGCGGGGAACACCGGGGAGCTGTTTTTT.

Written as DNA, the CDR3 is TGTGCCAGCAGGGCAGGGAATTCACCCCTCCACTTT. Translated: CASRAGNSPLHF. The J gene is TRBJ1-6, the V gene TRBV27, with D perhaps TRBD1 (5 bases). The V gene's germline CDR1 is MNHEY and CDR2 SMNVEV (reference sequence). The CDR3 runs to 12 residues. V lost 6 bases to trimming and J lost 7 bases, with 7 bases between them.

This clonotype was seen a handful of times. The J gene is TRBJ2-2, the V gene TRBV12-5; weak D call: TRBD1 (5 bases). Per the germline V gene, CDR1 is LGHNT and CDR2 is FRNRAP. V lost 5 bases and J 3 bases, leaving 7 bases between the germline ends. The CDR3 is 13 amino acids. CDR3 nucleotide sequence: TGTGCTAGTGGTCAAGGGGACACCGGGGAGCTGTTTTTT. The encoded protein is CASGQGDTGELFF.

This clonotype was seen more than once but under ten times. This chain joins TRBV5-4 and TRBJ2-3, with D hard to call. Germline CDR1 reads SGHNT; CDR2 reads YYREEE (reference sequence). CDR3 size: 13 residues. V was trimmed by 1 base and J by 4 bases, leaving 7 bases between them. CDR3 nucleotides: TGTGCCAGCAGCTTGACCCGGGCAGATACGCAGTATTTT. Its protein product is CASSLTRADTQYF.